This T cell receptor (beta chain) is from a study of PD-1 blockade in classical Hodgkin lymphoma. Looking at the study overall: Patients had nivolumab dosed at 3 mg/kg, delivered intravenously every 2 weeks. Study-wide points: There remain no defined causes for the repertoire differences, which possibly reflect disease activity or prior therapy. Newly diagnosed patients and complete responders had comparable diversity at baseline. Individuals initiating nivolumab under 1 year after ASCT were excluded.

TCRdb's table, derived via immunoSEQ multiplex PCR, lists solely in-frame clones and lacks some. The sample lists roughly 9,300 clones; around 85% were seen once. Time point denoted: cycle 4 day 1 (C4D1), after less than 7 weeks of nivolumab. Every patient was affected by relapse after autologous stem cell transplantation, while exposure to brentuximab vedotin was not uniform. A note on this clone: Its target is not known.

Germline V gives CDR1 SGHVS, CDR2 FQNEAQ. CDR3 length: 16 amino acids. V gave up 5 bases and J gave up 1 base; unmatched junction bases: 10. J is TRBJ2-5 and V is TRBV7-8, with 7 bases that match TRBD1. The sequencing used peripheral blood mononuclear cells (PBMCs), collected before the fourth cycle of nivolumab. The TCR originated in a human donor with classical Hodgkin lymphoma. CDR3 residues: CASSPRQGNFQETQYF. CDR3 DNA: TGTGCCAGCAGCCCCAGACAGGGCAACTTCCAAGAGACCCAGTACTTC.